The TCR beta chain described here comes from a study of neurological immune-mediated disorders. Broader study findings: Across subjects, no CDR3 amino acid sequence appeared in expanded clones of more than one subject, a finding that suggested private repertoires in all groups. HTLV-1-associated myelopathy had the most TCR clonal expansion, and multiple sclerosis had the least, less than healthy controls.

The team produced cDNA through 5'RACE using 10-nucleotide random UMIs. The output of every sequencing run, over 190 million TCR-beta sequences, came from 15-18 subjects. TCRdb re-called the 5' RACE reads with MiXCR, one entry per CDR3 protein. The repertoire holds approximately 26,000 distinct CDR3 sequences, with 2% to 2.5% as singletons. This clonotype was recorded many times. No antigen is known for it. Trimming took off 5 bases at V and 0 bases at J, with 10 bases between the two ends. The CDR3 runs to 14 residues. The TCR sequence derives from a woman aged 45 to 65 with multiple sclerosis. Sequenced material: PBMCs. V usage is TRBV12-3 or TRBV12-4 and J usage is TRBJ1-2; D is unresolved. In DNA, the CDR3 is TGTGCCAGCAGTCCCGGGTTGGCTAACTATGGCTACACCTTC. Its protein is CASSPGLANYGYTF.